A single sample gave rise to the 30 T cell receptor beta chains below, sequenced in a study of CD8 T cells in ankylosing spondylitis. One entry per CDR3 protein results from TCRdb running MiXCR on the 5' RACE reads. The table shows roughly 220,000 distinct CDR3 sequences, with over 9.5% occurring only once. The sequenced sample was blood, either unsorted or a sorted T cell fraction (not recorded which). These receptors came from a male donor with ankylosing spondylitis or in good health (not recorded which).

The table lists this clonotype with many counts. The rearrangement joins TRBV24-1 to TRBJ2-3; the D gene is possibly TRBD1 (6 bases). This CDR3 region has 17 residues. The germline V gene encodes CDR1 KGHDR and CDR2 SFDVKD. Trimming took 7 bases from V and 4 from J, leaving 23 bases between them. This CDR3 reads CATSRPDRTLGPDTQYF. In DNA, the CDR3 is TGTGCCACCAGCAGACCGGACAGAACCTTGGGTCCAGATACGCAGTATTTT.

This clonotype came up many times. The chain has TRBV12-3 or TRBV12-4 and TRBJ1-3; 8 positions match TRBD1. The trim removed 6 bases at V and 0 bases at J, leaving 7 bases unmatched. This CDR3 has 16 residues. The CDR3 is CASRRTGSSSGNTIYF. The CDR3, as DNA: TGTGCCAGCAGACGGACAGGGTCTAGCTCTGGAAACACCATATATTTT.

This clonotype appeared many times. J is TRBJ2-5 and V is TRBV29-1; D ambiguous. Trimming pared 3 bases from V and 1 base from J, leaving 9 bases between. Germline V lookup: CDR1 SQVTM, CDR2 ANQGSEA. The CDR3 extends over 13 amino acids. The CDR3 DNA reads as TGCAGCGTTGACGGAACAGCCCAAGAGACCCAGTACTTC. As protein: CSVDGTAQETQYF. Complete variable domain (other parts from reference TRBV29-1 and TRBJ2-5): SAVISQKPSRDICQRGTSLTIQCQVDSQVTMMFWYRQQPGQSLTLIATANQGSEATYESGFVIDKFPISRPNLTFSTLTVSNMSPEDSSIYLCSVDGTAQETQYFGPGTRLLVL.

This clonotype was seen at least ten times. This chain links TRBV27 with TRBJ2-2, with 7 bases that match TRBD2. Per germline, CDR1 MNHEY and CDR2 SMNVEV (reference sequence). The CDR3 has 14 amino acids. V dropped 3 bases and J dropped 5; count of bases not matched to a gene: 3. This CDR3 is CASSLQGGTGELFF. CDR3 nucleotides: TGTGCCAGCAGTTTGCAGGGAGGGACCGGGGAGCTGTTTTTT.

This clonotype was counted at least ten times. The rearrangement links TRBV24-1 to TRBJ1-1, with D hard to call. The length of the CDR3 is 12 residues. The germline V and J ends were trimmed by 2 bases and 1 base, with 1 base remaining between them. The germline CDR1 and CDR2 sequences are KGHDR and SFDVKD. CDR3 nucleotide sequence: TGTGCCACCAGTGATTCGAACACTGAAGCTTTCTTT. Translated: CATSDSNTEAFF.

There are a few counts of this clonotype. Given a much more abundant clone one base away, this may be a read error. CDR3 in DNA: TGCAGTGCTCCAAGGACAGCGTATGGCTACTCCTTC. Translation gives CSAPRTAYGYSF. The V call is TRBV20-1, the J call TRBJ1-2, with D maybe TRBD1 (6 bases). The germline gives CDR1 DFQATT, CDR2 SNEGSKA (reference sequence). The CDR3 has 12 amino acids.

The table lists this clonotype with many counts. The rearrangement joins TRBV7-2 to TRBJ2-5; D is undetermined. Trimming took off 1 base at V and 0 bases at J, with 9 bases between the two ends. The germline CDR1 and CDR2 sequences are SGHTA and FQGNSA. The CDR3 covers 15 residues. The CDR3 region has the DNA TGTGCCAGCAGCTTAGGATCCCGGGACCAAGAGACCCAGTACTTC. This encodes CASSLGSRDQETQYF.

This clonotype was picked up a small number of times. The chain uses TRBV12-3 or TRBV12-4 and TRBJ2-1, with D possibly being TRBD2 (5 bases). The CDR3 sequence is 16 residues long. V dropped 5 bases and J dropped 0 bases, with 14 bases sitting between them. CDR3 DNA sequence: TGTGCCAGCAGTCCCTCACAAGCGGTCTCCTACAATGAGCAGTTCTTC. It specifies CASSPSQAVSYNEQFF.

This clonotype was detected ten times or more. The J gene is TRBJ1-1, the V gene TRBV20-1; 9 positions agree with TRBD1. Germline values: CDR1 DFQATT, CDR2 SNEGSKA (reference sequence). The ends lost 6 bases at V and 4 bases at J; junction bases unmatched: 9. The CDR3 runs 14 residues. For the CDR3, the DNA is TGCAGTGCCGTACAGGGGGCCGGTGGCACTGAAGCTTTCTTT. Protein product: CSAVQGAGGTEAFF.

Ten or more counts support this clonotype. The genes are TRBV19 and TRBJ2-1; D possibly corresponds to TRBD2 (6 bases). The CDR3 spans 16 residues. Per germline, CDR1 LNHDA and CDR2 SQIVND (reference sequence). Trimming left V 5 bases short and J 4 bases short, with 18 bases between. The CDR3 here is CASSPDGLPRYNEQFF. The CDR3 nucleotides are TGTGCCAGTAGTCCCGACGGACTACCCCGATACAATGAGCAGTTCTTC.

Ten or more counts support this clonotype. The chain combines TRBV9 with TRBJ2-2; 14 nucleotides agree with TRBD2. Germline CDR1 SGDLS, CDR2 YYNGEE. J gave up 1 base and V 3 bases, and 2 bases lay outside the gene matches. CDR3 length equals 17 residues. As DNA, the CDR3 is TGTGCCAGCAGCGCCGGACTAGCGGGGGGGAACACCGGGGAGCTGTTTTTT. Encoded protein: CASSAGLAGGNTGELFF.

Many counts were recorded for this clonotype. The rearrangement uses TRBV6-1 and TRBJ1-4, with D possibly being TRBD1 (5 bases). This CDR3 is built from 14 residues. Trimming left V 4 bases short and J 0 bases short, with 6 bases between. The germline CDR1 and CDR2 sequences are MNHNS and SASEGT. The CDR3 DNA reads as TGTGCCAGCAGTGGAGGGGCAACTAATGAAAAACTGTTTTTT. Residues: CASSGGATNEKLFF.

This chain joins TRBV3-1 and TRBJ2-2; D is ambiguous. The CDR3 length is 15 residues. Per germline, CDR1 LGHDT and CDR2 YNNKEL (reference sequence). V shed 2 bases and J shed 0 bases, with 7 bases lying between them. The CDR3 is CASSQTDANTGELFF. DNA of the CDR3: TGTGCCAGCAGCCAAACGGACGCGAACACCGGGGAGCTGTTTTTT.

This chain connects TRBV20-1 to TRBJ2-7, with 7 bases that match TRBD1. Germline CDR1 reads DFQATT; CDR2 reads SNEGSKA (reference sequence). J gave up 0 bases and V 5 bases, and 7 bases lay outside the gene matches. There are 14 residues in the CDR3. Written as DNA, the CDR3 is TGCAGTGCTCCACCAGGGGGTTCCTCCTACGAGCAGTACTTC. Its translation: CSAPPGGSSYEQYF.

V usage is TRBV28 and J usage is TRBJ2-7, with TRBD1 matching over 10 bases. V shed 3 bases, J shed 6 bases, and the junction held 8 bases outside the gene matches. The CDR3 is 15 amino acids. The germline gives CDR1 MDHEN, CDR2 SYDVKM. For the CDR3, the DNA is TGTGCCAGCAGTTTGGCGGGACAGGGGAAAATCGAGCAGTACTTC. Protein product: CASSLAGQGKIEQYF.

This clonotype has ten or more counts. The CDR3 DNA reads as TGTGCCAGCAGCGGAGGAAATGGGCCCCAAGAGACCCAGTACTTC. Its translation is CASSGGNGPQETQYF. V gene TRBV7-2 combines with J gene TRBJ2-5; maybe TRBD2 (5 bases). This CDR3 has 15 amino acids. The germline V and J ends were trimmed by 5 bases and 1 base, with 14 bases remaining between them. Germline V lookup: CDR1 SGHTA, CDR2 FQGNSA.

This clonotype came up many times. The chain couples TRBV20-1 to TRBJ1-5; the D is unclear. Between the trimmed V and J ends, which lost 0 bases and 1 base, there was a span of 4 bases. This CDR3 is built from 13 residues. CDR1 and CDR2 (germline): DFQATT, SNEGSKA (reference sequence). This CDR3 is CSARDRSNQPQHF. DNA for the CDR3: TGCAGTGCTAGAGATCGGAGCAATCAGCCCCAGCATTTT.

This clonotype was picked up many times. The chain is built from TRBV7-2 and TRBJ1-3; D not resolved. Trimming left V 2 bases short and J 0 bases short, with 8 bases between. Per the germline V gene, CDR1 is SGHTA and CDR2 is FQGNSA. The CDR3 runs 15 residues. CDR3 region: CASSLLLSSGNTIYF. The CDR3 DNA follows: TGTGCCAGCAGCTTATTACTGAGCTCTGGAAACACCATATATTTT.

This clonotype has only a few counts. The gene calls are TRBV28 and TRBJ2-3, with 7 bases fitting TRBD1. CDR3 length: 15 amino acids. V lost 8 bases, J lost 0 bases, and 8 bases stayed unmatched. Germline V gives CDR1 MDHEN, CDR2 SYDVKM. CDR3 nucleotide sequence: TGTGCCAGCGGGTGGACAGGTCCGAGCACAGATACGCAGTATTTT. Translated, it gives CASGWTGPSTDTQYF. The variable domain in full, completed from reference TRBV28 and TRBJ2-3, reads DVKVTQSSRYLVKRTGEKVFLECVQDMDHENMFWYRQDPGLGLRLIYFSYDVKMKEKGDIPEGYSVSREKKERFSLILESASTNQTSMYLCASGWTGPSTDTQYFGPGTRLTVL.

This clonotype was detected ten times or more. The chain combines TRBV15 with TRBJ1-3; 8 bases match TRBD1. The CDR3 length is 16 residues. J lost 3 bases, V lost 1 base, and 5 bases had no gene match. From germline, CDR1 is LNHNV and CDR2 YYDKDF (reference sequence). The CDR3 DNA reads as TGTGCCACCAGCAGAGCTCAGGGGGCTGGTGGAAACACCATATATTTT. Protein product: CATSRAQGAGGNTIYF.

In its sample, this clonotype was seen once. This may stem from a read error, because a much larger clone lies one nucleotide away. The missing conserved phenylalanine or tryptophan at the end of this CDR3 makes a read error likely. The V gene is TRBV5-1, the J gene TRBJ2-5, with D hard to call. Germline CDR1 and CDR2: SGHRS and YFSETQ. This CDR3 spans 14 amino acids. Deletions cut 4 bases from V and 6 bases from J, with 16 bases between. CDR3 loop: CASSKSTTEKTQYS. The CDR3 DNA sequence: TGCGCCAGCAGCAAGTCAACAACCGAGAAGACCCAGTACTCC.

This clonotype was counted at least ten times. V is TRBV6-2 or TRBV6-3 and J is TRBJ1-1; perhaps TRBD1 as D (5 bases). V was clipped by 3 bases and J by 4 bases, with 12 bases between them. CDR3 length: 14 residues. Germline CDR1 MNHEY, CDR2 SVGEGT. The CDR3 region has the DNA TGTGCCAGCAGTTATTCTTCAGGGTTCACTGAAGCTTTCTTT. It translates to CASSYSSGFTEAFF.

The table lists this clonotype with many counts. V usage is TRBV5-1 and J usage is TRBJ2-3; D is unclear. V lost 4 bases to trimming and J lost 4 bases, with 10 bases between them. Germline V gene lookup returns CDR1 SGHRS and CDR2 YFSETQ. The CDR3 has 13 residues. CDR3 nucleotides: TGCGCCAGCAGCAGCCCTGGGTCAGATACGCAGTATTTT. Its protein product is CASSSPGSDTQYF.

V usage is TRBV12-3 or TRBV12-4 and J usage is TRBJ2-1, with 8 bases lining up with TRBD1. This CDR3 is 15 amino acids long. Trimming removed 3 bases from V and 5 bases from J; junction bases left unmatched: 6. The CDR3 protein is CASSFQGAHDNEQFF. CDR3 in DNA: TGTGCCAGCAGTTTTCAGGGGGCGCACGACAATGAGCAGTTCTTC.

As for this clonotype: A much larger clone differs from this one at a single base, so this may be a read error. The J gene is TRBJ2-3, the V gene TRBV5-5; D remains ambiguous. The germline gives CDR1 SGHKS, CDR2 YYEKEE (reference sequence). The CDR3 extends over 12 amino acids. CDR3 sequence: CACSQAELSQYF. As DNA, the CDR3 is TGTGCCTGCAGTCAGGCTGAACTTTCGCAGTATTTT.

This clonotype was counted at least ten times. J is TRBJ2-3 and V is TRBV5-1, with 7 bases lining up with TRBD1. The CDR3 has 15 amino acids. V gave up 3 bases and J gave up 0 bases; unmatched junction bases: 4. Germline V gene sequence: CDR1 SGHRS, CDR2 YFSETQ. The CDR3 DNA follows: TGCGCCAGCAGCTCAACAGGGGAAAGCACAGATACGCAGTATTTT. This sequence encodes CASSSTGESTDTQYF.

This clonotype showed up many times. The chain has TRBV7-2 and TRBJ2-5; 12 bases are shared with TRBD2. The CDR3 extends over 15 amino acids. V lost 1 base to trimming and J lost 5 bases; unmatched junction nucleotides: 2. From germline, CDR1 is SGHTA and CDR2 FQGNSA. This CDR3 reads CASSLGLAGVETQYF. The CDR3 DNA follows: TGTGCCAGCAGCTTAGGACTAGCGGGGGTCGAGACCCAGTACTTC.

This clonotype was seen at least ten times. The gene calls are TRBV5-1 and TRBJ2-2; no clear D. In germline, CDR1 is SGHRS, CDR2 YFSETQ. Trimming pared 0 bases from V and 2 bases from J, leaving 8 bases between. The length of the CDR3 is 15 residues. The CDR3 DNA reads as TGCGCCAGCAGCTTGGAGGCCAGCAACACCGGGGAGCTGTTTTTT. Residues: CASSLEASNTGELFF.

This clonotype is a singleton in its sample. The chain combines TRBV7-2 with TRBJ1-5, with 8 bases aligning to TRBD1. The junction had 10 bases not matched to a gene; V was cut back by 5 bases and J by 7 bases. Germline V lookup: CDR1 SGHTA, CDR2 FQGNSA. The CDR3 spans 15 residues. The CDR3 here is CASSKTGEEGQPQHF. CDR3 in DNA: TGTGCCAGCAGCAAGACAGGGGAAGAGGGCCAGCCCCAGCATTTT. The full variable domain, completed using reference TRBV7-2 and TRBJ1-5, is GAGVSQSPSNKVTEKGKDVELRCDPISGHTALYWYRQSLGQGLEFLIYFQGNSAPDKSGLPSDRFSAERTGGSVSTLTIQRTQQEDSAVYLCASSKTGEEGQPQHFGDGTRLSIL.

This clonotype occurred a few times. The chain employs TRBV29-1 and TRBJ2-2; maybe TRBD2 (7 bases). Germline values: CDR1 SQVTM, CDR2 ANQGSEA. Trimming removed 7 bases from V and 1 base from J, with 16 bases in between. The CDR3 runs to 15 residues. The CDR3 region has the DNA TGCAGCGCCAAAGGGGGAGGGCGGAACACCGGGGAGCTGTTTTTT. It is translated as CSAKGGGRNTGELFF.